This T cell receptor beta chain was profiled in a study of human T cells and chemical hapten exposure. TCRdb recomputed calls from the RACE reads with MiXCR, one row per CDR3 protein. The profile shows about 68,000 distinct CDR3 sequences, approximately 10% of them singletons. This clonotype was seen ten or more times. V shed 5 bases, J shed 3 bases, and the junction held 12 bases outside the gene matches. Germline V CDR1 and CDR2: SGHTA, FQGNSA. The CDR3 length is 17 residues. Time point specified: pre-sensitization, week 0. Treatment denoted: therapeutic diphenylcyclopropenone sensitization with weekly scalp DPC.

V usage is TRBV7-2 and J usage is TRBJ2-3; 9 nucleotides line up with TRBD2. The receptor was derived from a woman aged 45-60 years with alopecia areata. Some clones in this sample may be carry-over from other donors' samples. Material: whole blood, obtained in connection with sensitization to the hapten diphenylcyclopropenone (DPC). The CDR3 DNA reads TGTGCCAGCAGCCTGTGGGTCGGGACTAGCATTACAGATACGCAGTATTTT. This sequence encodes CASSLWVGTSITDTQYF.